This is a list of T cell receptor beta chains from one sample in a study of blood T cell repertoires in COVID-19. Here immunoSEQ multiplex PCR was the method, and the copy in TCRdb shows in-frame clones only, minus some. The sample includes about 60,000 clones, about 82% of them seen just once. The sample taken for sequencing was PBMCs or T cells enriched from blood (not recorded which). The receptors here all came from a woman in her forties with acute COVID-19. Each CDR3 is given with its conserved first and last residue. D genes are given only for firm matches. Size values are once, few and many counts, or a class for expanded clones, and some rows have none.

J: TRBJ1-5; V: TRBV2; size: .; D: .; length: 15; DNA: TGTGCCAGCAGTAGAGCCTCAGGGGGCAATCAGCCCCAGCATTTT; CDR3: CASSRASGGNQPQHF
J: TRBJ1-1; V: TRBV5-1; size: once; D: TRBD1; length: 16; DNA: TGCGCCAGCAGCTTGGAGGCAGGGGGGAGAGGCACTGAAGCTTTCTTT; CDR3: CASSLEAGGRGTEAFF
J: TRBJ1-1; V: TRBV6-5; size: few; D: .; length: 13; DNA: TGTGCCAGCAGTTACTCCTTGGGCAGCCGAGCTTTCTTT; CDR3: CASSYSLGSRAFF
J: TRBJ1-6; V: TRBV19; size: .; D: .; length: 15; DNA: TGTGCCAGTACCAACACGCCAGGGGTTAATTCACCCCTCCACTTT; CDR3: CASTNTPGVNSPLHF
J: TRBJ2-2; V: TRBV29-1; size: .; D: TRBD1; length: 16; DNA: TGCAGCGTTAGGCCGGGACAGGGGGCATCCTCCGGGGAGCTGTTTTTT; CDR3: CSVRPGQGASSGELFF
J: TRBJ2-7; V: TRBV28; size: .; D: .; length: 13; DNA: TGTGCCAGCAGTGAGCGGGTAGCCTACGAGCAGTACTTC; CDR3: CASSERVAYEQYF
J: TRBJ1-6; V: TRBV5-1; size: few; D: TRBD1; length: 15; DNA: TGCGCCAGCAGCAAAGGGACAGCTAATAATTCACCCCTCCACTTT; CDR3: CASSKGTANNSPLHF
J: TRBJ1-2; V: TRBV3-1/TRBV3-2; size: .; D: TRBD1; length: 14; DNA: TGTGCCAGCAGCCATCATACAGGGGGGTATGGCTACACCTTC; CDR3: CASSHHTGGYGYTF
J: TRBJ2-1; V: TRBV27; size: .; D: .; length: 15; DNA: TGTGCCATCTTGCCCCTAGGGGGATCCTACAATGAGCAGTTCTTC; CDR3: CAILPLGGSYNEQFF
J: TRBJ1-5; V: TRBV20-1; size: .; D: .; length: 14; DNA: TGCAGTGCTAGTACAGGGACGGGAGGTCAGCCCCAGCATTTT; CDR3: CSASTGTGGQPQHF
J: TRBJ2-1; V: TRBV27; size: .; D: TRBD2; length: 14; DNA: TGTGCCAGTACGAGGACTAGCTCCTACAATGAGCAGTTCTTC; CDR3: CASTRTSSYNEQFF